In its sample, the clone carrying this TCR beta chain was seen a few times. Its antigen is still unknown. The data stem from a study of identical twins. From germline, CDR1 is SEHNR and CDR2 FQNEAQ (reference sequence). This CDR3 contains 17 residues. Trimming took 6 bases from V and 2 from J, leaving 21 bases between them. Study-level points and caveats: Twin-shared out-of-frame alpha sequences were enriched for low generation probability.

One entry per CDR3 protein, called by TCRdb with MiXCR from the 5' RACE reads. This sample has approximately 890,000 distinct CDR3 sequences; around an eighth occur once, and the top ten carry around 1.5%. This same sample was also taken into another study, of yellow fever vaccine responses in identical twins. From that paper: Twins' vaccine T cell responses were reported to seem partly convergent and partly personalized.

The origin of this receptor is a woman in her late teens or twenties in good health. The chain carries TRBV7-9 and TRBJ2-3; D ambiguous. Material for sequencing was PBMCs. CDR3 residues: CASRVTDGQINTDTQYF. The DNA for the CDR3 is TGTGCCAGCAGGGTTACGGATGGGCAGATTAACACAGATACGCAGTATTTT.